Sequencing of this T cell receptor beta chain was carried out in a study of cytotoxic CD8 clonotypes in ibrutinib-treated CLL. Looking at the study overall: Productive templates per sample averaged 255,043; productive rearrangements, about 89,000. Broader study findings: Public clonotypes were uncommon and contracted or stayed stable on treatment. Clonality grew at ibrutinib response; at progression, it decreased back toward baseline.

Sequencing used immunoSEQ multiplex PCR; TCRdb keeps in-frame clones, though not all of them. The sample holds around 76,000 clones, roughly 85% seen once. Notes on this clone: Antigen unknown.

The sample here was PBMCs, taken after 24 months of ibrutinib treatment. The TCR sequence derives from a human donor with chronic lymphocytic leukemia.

Written as DNA, the CDR3 is TGTGCCAGCAGTTACTCGGAGCTCATATCCTACGAGCAGTACTTC. It encodes CASSYSELISYEQYF. The J gene is TRBJ2-7, the V gene TRBV6-5; D call uncertain. Germline CDR1 and CDR2: MNHEY and SVGAGI. The V end lost 0 bases, the J end lost 1 base, and 10 bases lay between the germline ends. The CDR3 has 15 residues.